One and the same sample provided the 28 T cell receptor beta chains below, sequenced in a study of post-analysis software for immune sequencing data. Overall study results and limits: TRBV5-6, TRBV5-1 and TRBV20-1 were among 4 or 5 TRBV segments more frequent in patients than controls.

Antigens for these TCRs are unknown. Unique molecular identifiers were present in the TCR beta cDNA libraries. Each CDR3 protein gets one entry after TCRdb re-called the PCR reads with MiXCR. In the table there are 750,000 to 950,000 distinct CDR3 sequences, approximately 50% of which are singletons. Source material: blood. The receptors come from a girl aged 10-17 years with multiple sclerosis.

There are a few counts of this clonotype. The rearrangement uses TRBV11-2 and TRBJ2-7; 8 bases are shared with TRBD1. Germline lookup yields CDR1 SGHAT and CDR2 FQNNGV. The CDR3 runs to 15 residues. V trimming: 5 bases; J trimming: 1 base; junction bases outside the gene matches: 7. In DNA form, the CDR3 reads TGTGCCAGCAGCACAGACAGGGGTGGGTCCTACGAGCAGTACTTC. Protein: CASSTDRGGSYEQYF.

This clonotype occurred once. The J gene is TRBJ2-7, the V gene TRBV7-4; either TRBD1 or TRBD2 may fit D (6 bases each). V dropped 4 bases and J dropped 0 bases, with 16 bases sitting between them. CDR1 and CDR2 (germline): SGHVT, SQSDAQ. The CDR3 length is 16 residues. In DNA form, the CDR3 reads TGTGCCAGCAGCTCAGCGAGGGGGGCCAGCTCCTACGAGCAGTACTTC. Translating gives CASSSARGASSYEQYF.

This sequence joins TRBV12-3 or TRBV12-4 and TRBJ2-1, with D possibly being TRBD1 (6 bases). V was cut by 7 bases and J by 4 bases, with 26 bases left in between. The CDR3 is 18 residues long. DNA for the CDR3: TGTGCCAGCACCCTCGGGACCGCAGGGGTGGTAGGATACAATGAGCAGTTCTTC. Amino acid sequence: CASTLGTAGVVGYNEQFF.

This clonotype appeared once. The chain joins TRBV7-9 to TRBJ2-7, with 14 bases that match TRBD2. The CDR3 spans 18 residues. Germline CDR1 reads SEHNR; CDR2 reads FQNEAQ (reference sequence). Germline trimming cut 5 bases from V and 6 bases from J; bases unmatched to any gene: 15. CDR3 coding DNA: TGTGCCAGCAGCCCGAAATTTGAGACTAGCGGGAGGGCCGGCGAGCAGTACTTC. It is translated as CASSPKFETSGRAGEQYF.

The chain couples TRBV6-1 to TRBJ2-7; perhaps TRBD1 as D (6 bases). CDR3 length equals 13 residues. The V and J ends lost 11 bases and 2 bases respectively, with 16 bases between them. Germline loops: CDR1 MNHNS, CDR2 SASEGT. The CDR3 DNA reads TGTGCCTCCCGGGACAATGGAGCCTACGAGCAGTACTTC. Amino acid sequence: CASRDNGAYEQYF.

This clonotype turned up a few times. This sequence joins TRBV29-1 and TRBJ2-1, with D possibly TRBD2 on 5 matching bases. Germline-derived CDR1 and CDR2 are SQVTM and ANQGSEA. V was trimmed by 6 bases and J by 15 bases, leaving 12 bases between them. The CDR3 is 9 residues long. The CDR3 region has the DNA TGCAGCGTACTAGAGGATCCGTTCTTC. Protein: CSVLEDPFF.

V and J are TRBV27 and TRBJ2-1, with D perhaps matching TRBD1 or TRBD2 (5 bases each). Trimming stripped 7 bases from V and 7 bases from J, with 8 bases between. This CDR3 region has 11 residues. Germline CDR1 is MNHEY and CDR2 is SMNVEV (reference sequence). The CDR3 DNA reads TGTGCCAGCAAGTGGGGGAATGAGCAGTTCTTC. It encodes CASKWGNEQFF.

This clonotype has only one observation. This chain uses TRBV21-1 with TRBJ2-7; TRBD2, the table's D call, lacks a check against the DNA. TRBV21-1 counts as a pseudogene. The CDR3 is made up of 17 amino acids. This chain's CDR3 is CASSKPRVLRDPYEQYF. The CDR3 DNA reads TGTGCCAGCAGCAAACCGCGAGTATTGAGGGATCCCTACGAGCAGTACTTC.

This sequence joins TRBV4-1 and TRBJ1-5; D is uncertain. V was clipped by 0 bases and J by 5 bases, with 17 bases between them. The CDR3 has 17 residues. Germline assignment: CDR1 MGHRA and CDR2 YSYEKL. The CDR3 is CASSQDNKGYSDQPQHF. CDR3 sequence (DNA): TGCGCCAGCAGCCAAGATAATAAAGGGTATAGTGATCAGCCCCAGCATTTT.

The chain recombines TRBV5-1 with TRBJ2-3; the match to TRBD2 covers 7 bases. The ends lost 2 bases at V and 3 bases at J; junction bases unmatched: 9. This CDR3 comprises 16 residues. Germline lookup yields CDR1 SGHRS and CDR2 YFSETQ. The CDR3 region has the DNA TGCGCCAGCAGCTTTACAGGTAGCGGGTGGACAGATACGCAGTATTTT. This encodes CASSFTGSGWTDTQYF. Combining the CDR3 with reference TRBV5-1 and TRBJ2-3 gives the whole variable domain KAGVTQTPRYLIKTRGQQVTLSCSPISGHRSVSWYQQTPGQGLQFLFEYFSETQRNKGNFPGRFSGRQFSNSRSEMNVSTLELGDSALYLCASSFTGSGWTDTQYFGPGTRLTVL.

This clonotype was observed a few times. The V and J genes are TRBV20-1 and TRBJ1-2; D gene uncertain. Germline V CDR1 and CDR2: DFQATT, SNEGSKA (reference sequence). The CDR3 runs 12 residues. The V and J ends lost 5 bases and 2 bases respectively, with 9 bases between them. The DNA of the CDR3 is TGCAGTGCTTCCCGGTGGAACTATGGCTACACCTTC. It translates to CSASRWNYGYTF.

The chain couples TRBV12-3 or TRBV12-4 to TRBJ1-5, with D perhaps TRBD1 (5 bases). With 3 bases removed from V and 0 bases from J, the gap between germline ends came to 15 bases. There are 17 residues in the CDR3. The CDR3 coding sequence is TGTGCCAGCAGTTTGCCCTTGGGGGATTATAGCAATCAGCCCCAGCATTTT. The encoded protein is CASSLPLGDYSNQPQHF.

This clonotype came up a few times. V gene TRBV7-9 combines with J gene TRBJ2-3, with 10 bases aligning to TRBD2. V shed 1 base, J shed 4 bases, and the junction held 2 bases outside the gene matches. Germline V gene sequence: CDR1 SEHNR, CDR2 FQNEAQ (reference sequence). The CDR3 has 15 amino acids. DNA of the CDR3: TGTGCCAGCAGCTTAGTAGCGGGAGGCGCAGATACGCAGTATTTT. Its translation: CASSLVAGGADTQYF.

J is TRBJ1-1 and V is TRBV7-2, with D tentatively TRBD1 (5 bases). The ends were cut back, 1 base at V and 2 bases at J, with 14 bases in the middle. The germline gives CDR1 SGHTA, CDR2 FQGNSA. The CDR3 consists of 16 residues. The CDR3 region has the DNA TGTGCCAGCAGCTTAGGGCCAGGGTGGTCAAACACTGAAGCTTTCTTT. It yields the protein CASSLGPGWSNTEAFF.

The sample holds a few counts of this clonotype. V and J are TRBV5-1 and TRBJ2-5; tentatively, D is TRBD1 (6 bases). The CDR3 is made up of 14 amino acids. The germline V gene encodes CDR1 SGHRS and CDR2 YFSETQ. Trimming took 1 base from V and 2 from J, leaving 9 bases between them. The CDR3 bases are TGCGCCAGCAGCTTGACAGGGTGGCAAGAGACCCAGTACTTC. Translated: CASSLTGWQETQYF.

The chain couples TRBV10-3 to TRBJ1-2; no firm D call. The CDR3 sequence is 12 residues long. CDR1 is ENHRY, CDR2 SYGVKD, per germline. The CDR3 DNA reads as TGTGTCACGCGACCCCAGAACTATGGCTACACCTTC. It translates to CVTRPQNYGYTF.

This clonotype was recorded a few times. The J gene is TRBJ1-1, the V gene TRBV29-1; D remains ambiguous. The length of the CDR3 is 13 residues. The V end lost 4 bases, the J end lost 0 bases, and 9 bases lay between the germline ends. The germline gives CDR1 SQVTM, CDR2 ANQGSEA. The chain's CDR3 is CSVAMILNTEAFF. DNA for the CDR3: TGCAGCGTTGCGATGATCTTGAACACTGAAGCTTTCTTT.

The chain combines TRBV20-1 with TRBJ2-1, with TRBD2 identical over 10 bases. Looked up from germline, CDR1 is DFQATT and CDR2 is SNEGSKA (reference sequence). This CDR3 comprises 14 residues. V lost 2 bases and J lost 6; bases outside the gene matches: 4. This chain's CDR3 is CSARNSGGSNEQFF. The CDR3, as DNA: TGCAGTGCTAGAAATAGCGGGGGGAGCAATGAGCAGTTCTTC.

This sequence joins TRBV29-1 and TRBJ1-2; possible D gene TRBD1, 5 bases. Between the trimmed V and J ends, which lost 4 bases and 4 bases, there was a span of 13 bases. The CDR3 contains 13 residues. In germline, CDR1 is SQVTM, CDR2 ANQGSEA. CDR3 bases: TGCAGCGTTGGAGGGGCAGGGAGCTATGGCTACACCTTC. Its protein product is CSVGGAGSYGYTF. Combining the CDR3 with reference TRBV29-1 and TRBJ1-2 gives the whole variable domain SAVISQKPSRDICQRGTSLTIQCQVDSQVTMMFWYRQQPGQSLTLIATANQGSEATYESGFVIDKFPISRPNLTFSTLTVSNMSPEDSSIYLCSVGGAGSYGYTFGSGTRLTVV.

This clonotype was detected once. The V and J genes are TRBV29-1 and TRBJ2-7; TRBD1 matches at 9 bases. J gave up 1 base and V 4 bases, and 5 bases lay outside the gene matches. The length of the CDR3 is 14 residues. The germline gives CDR1 SQVTM, CDR2 ANQGSEA. Written as DNA, the CDR3 is TGCAGCGTTGGTAACAGGGGGCAATCCTACGAGCAGTACTTC. Encoded protein: CSVGNRGQSYEQYF.

The J gene is TRBJ2-7, the V gene TRBV15; a possible D gene is TRBD2 (5 bases). The germline V and J ends were trimmed by 3 bases and 4 bases, with 16 bases remaining between them. The CDR3 contains 15 residues. The germline V gene has CDR1 LNHNV and CDR2 YYDKDF (reference sequence). The CDR3 sequence is CATSRERGSIYEQYF. CDR3 DNA sequence: TGTGCCACCAGCAGGGAACGGGGATCCATTTACGAGCAGTACTTC.

The chain recombines TRBV20-1 with TRBJ1-1, with 10 positions matching TRBD1. CDR3 size: 16 residues. Germline trimming cut 4 bases from V and 0 bases from J; bases unmatched to any gene: 8. Germline V gene lookup returns CDR1 DFQATT and CDR2 SNEGSKA (reference sequence). CDR3 coding DNA: TGCAGTGCTACCCTCCCAGGGACAGGGGTGAACACTGAAGCTTTCTTT. Residues: CSATLPGTGVNTEAFF.

A note on this clonotype: A read error is possible here, since a much larger clone lies one base away. This rearrangement joins TRBV5-1 to TRBJ2-4, with D possibly TRBD2 on 6 matching bases. V lost 1 base and J 0 bases, leaving 11 bases between the germline ends. Per the germline V gene, CDR1 is SGHRS and CDR2 is YFSETQ. The CDR3 runs 16 residues. CDR3 amino acids: CASSLKRGLAKNIQYF. Here the CDR3 DNA reads TGCGCCAGCAGCTTGAAACGGGGACTAGCCAAAAACATTCAGTACTTC.

The chain has TRBV27 and TRBJ2-7; 9 bases are a match to TRBD1. This CDR3 is 15 amino acids long. CDR1 is MNHEY and CDR2 is SMNVEV in the germline V gene (reference sequence). Losses at the gene ends were 4 bases for V and 4 bases for J; bases not matched to a gene: 8. This chain's CDR3 is CASSSEQGASYEQYF. For the CDR3, the DNA is TGTGCCAGCAGTTCCGAACAGGGGGCGTCGTACGAGCAGTACTTC.

The chain combines TRBV7-6 with TRBJ2-3, with D perhaps being TRBD1 or TRBD2 (6 bases each). Looked up from germline, CDR1 is SGHVS and CDR2 is FNYEAQ. The V end was cut by 3 bases, the J end by 4 bases, with 14 bases between. This CDR3 contains 15 residues. The CDR3 region is CASSLGMGGADTQYF. The CDR3 bases are TGTGCCAGCAGCTTGGGGATGGGGGGCGCAGATACGCAGTATTTT.

This clonotype was counted a few times. The chain links TRBV9 to TRBJ2-5; 10 positions match TRBD2. The V gene's germline CDR1 is SGDLS and CDR2 YYNGEE. This CDR3 region has 16 residues. The V and J ends lost 0 bases and 3 bases, in that order; junction bases with no gene match: 5. The chain's CDR3 is CASSVGLAGVKETQYF. The CDR3 DNA sequence: TGTGCCAGCAGCGTAGGGCTAGCGGGGGTAAAAGAGACCCAGTACTTC.

The chain joins TRBV7-2 to TRBJ2-5, with D possibly being TRBD2 (6 bases). The CDR3 is 15 residues long. Germline-derived CDR1 and CDR2 are SGHTA and FQGNSA. The V and J ends lost 5 bases and 4 bases respectively, with 17 bases between them. The CDR3: CASSLGGGSGETQYF. Written as DNA, the CDR3 is TGTGCCAGCAGCCTCGGAGGAGGGTCGGGAGAGACCCAGTACTTC.

This chain connects TRBV5-1 to TRBJ2-1; D is uncertain. Trimming took off 3 bases at V and 2 bases at J, with 12 bases between the two ends. From germline, CDR1 is SGHRS and CDR2 YFSETQ. This CDR3 spans 15 amino acids. The CDR3 sequence: CASSYPVSPYNEQFF. CDR3 coding DNA: TGCGCCAGCAGCTACCCGGTTAGCCCCTACAATGAGCAGTTCTTC.